Shown below are 25 T cell receptor beta chains from a single sample sequenced in a study of shared clonotypes between healthy human individuals (dated by TCRdb to 2018 to 2020). Library preparation employed the immunoSEQ multiplex PCR assay. TCRdb took this table from immuneACCESS and kept in-frame rearrangements with V and J called. Such tables lack part of the clones; where checked against another copy, unresolved V genes explain under half of the gap, and the rest is unexplained. For this sample there are fewer than 2.5 million clones; approximately 93% appear just once. The ten biggest clones cover 0.36% of the sample. The sample taken for sequencing was naive CD4+ T cells from PBMCs. Reading the label with the study, this specimen's cell subset or site is: CD45RA+ positively selected. These receptors all come from a man in his late teens or twenties in good health. Some clones in this sample may be carry-over from other donors' samples.

The J gene is TRBJ2-1, the V gene TRBV28; 8 bases map to TRBD2. After removal of 6 bases from V and 9 bases from J, the junction contained 13 bases not matched to a gene. The CDR3 covers 15 residues. CDR1 is MDHEN and CDR2 is SYDVKM in the germline V gene. This CDR3 is CASRAPAGVLVEQFF. In DNA form, the CDR3 reads TGTGCCAGCAGGGCCCCAGCGGGAGTCCTGGTTGAGCAGTTCTTC.

The V call is TRBV11-2, the J call TRBJ2-7; the match to TRBD2 covers 16 bases. CDR3 size: 18 residues. Germline values: CDR1 SGHAT, CDR2 FQNNGV. V trimming: 3 bases; J trimming: 2 bases; junction bases outside the gene matches: 7. CDR3 region: CASSFLPGTSGRAYEQYF. The CDR3 DNA reads as TGTGCCAGCAGCTTCTTACCTGGGACTAGCGGGAGGGCCTACGAGCAGTACTTC. Together with reference TRBV11-2 and TRBJ2-7, the CDR3 gives the full variable domain: EAGVAQSPRYKIIEKRQSVAFWCNPISGHATLYWYQQILGQGPKLLIQFQNNGVVDDSQLPKDRFSAERLKGVDSTLKIQPAKLEDSAVYLCASSFLPGTSGRAYEQYFGPGTRLTVT.

The chain is built from TRBV18 and TRBJ1-1, with 7 bases matching TRBD1. This CDR3 contains 16 residues. In germline, CDR1 is KGHSH, CDR2 LQKENI. The trim removed 3 bases at V and 1 base at J, leaving 8 bases unmatched. CDR3: CASSPLAGGANTEAFF. The DNA of the CDR3 is TGTGCCAGCTCACCGTTGGCAGGGGGGGCGAACACTGAAGCTTTCTTT.

This chain uses TRBV4-1 with TRBJ2-5, with 11 positions matching TRBD2. With V trimmed by 4 bases and J by 6 bases, 10 bases remained unmatched. CDR3 length equals 16 residues. CDR1 MGHRA and CDR2 YSYEKL come from the germline V gene. In nucleotides, the CDR3 is TGCGCCAGCAGCCTATATAGCGGGAGGGGTACGCAGACCCAGTACTTC. It encodes CASSLYSGRGTQTQYF.

The rearrangement joins TRBV19 to TRBJ1-2; a weak D match, TRBD1 (6 bases). With 6 bases removed from V and 7 bases from J, the gap between germline ends came to 15 bases. Germline values: CDR1 LNHDA, CDR2 SQIVND (reference sequence). CDR3 size: 13 residues. Here the CDR3 reads CASRQLGGIGYTF. The CDR3 bases are TGTGCCAGTAGGCAGCTAGGGGGTATTGGCTACACCTTC.

The chain combines TRBV9 with TRBJ2-7; a possible D gene is TRBD1 (6 bases). The CDR3 contains 15 residues. Germline assignment: CDR1 SGDLS and CDR2 YYNGEE. V was pared by 4 bases and J by 0 bases, with 14 bases between. The chain's CDR3 is CASSPGGGRSYEQYF. The CDR3 DNA reads TGTGCCAGCAGCCCTGGTGGGGGCCGCTCCTACGAGCAGTACTTC.

The sample holds one count of this clone. V usage is TRBV28 and J usage is TRBJ1-4; D gene ambiguous. Germline assignment: CDR1 MDHEN and CDR2 SYDVKM. V shed 7 bases and J shed 2 bases, with 11 bases lying between them. The CDR3 runs to 14 residues. The CDR3 sequence: CASINGFTNEKLFF. For the CDR3, the DNA is TGTGCCAGCATAAACGGGTTTACTAATGAAAAACTGTTTTTT.

A word on this clone: Within the sample, other DNA sequences also encode this same CDR3. The chain joins TRBV20-1 to TRBJ2-5; D uncertain. CDR3 length: 11 residues. CDR1 is DFQATT and CDR2 is SNEGSKA in the germline V gene (reference sequence). Trimming took 3 bases from V and 4 from J, leaving 6 bases between them. The CDR3 loop is CSASLRETQYF. DNA for the CDR3: TGCAGTGCTAGTCTGAGAGAGACCCAGTACTTC.

The genes are TRBV5-5 and TRBJ1-2, with D maybe TRBD1 (5 bases). This CDR3 has 17 residues. The ends were cut back, 4 bases at V and 2 bases at J, with 21 bases in the middle. CDR1 is SGHKS and CDR2 is YYEKEE in the germline V gene (reference sequence). The CDR3 loop is CASSPSPGTRGNYGYTF. The CDR3 DNA reads TGTGCCAGCAGCCCCTCCCCCGGGACTCGCGGGAACTATGGCTACACCTTC.

The chain carries TRBV6-1 and TRBJ1-2, with 10 bases identical to TRBD1. Germline trimming cut 8 bases from V and 4 bases from J; bases unmatched to any gene: 7. Per the germline V gene, CDR1 is MNHNS and CDR2 is SASEGT. There are 14 residues in the CDR3. DNA of the CDR3: TGTGCCAGCGGCCGACAGGGGGCCGGCTATGGCTACACCTTC. Protein product: CASGRQGAGYGYTF.

The rearrangement joins TRBV4-1 to TRBJ1-1, with a tentative D call TRBD1 (5 bases). The germline V and J ends were trimmed by 1 base and 5 bases, with 17 bases remaining between them. The CDR3 has 16 residues. The germline V gene encodes CDR1 MGHRA and CDR2 YSYEKL. The CDR3 nucleotides are TGCGCCAGCAGCCAAGTGGAAGGGGATCTAAGGACTGAAGCTTTCTTT. The encoded protein is CASSQVEGDLRTEAFF.

V usage is TRBV5-6 and J usage is TRBJ1-3; D gene uncertain. The CDR3 extends over 16 amino acids. The V end lost 0 bases, the J end lost 0 bases, and 10 bases lay between the germline ends. CDR1 and CDR2 (germline): SGHDT, YYEEEE. The CDR3 loop reads CASSLVGQSSGNTIYF. The CDR3 DNA reads TGTGCCAGCAGCTTGGTCGGGCAGAGCTCTGGAAACACCATATATTTT. Drawing the rest from reference TRBV5-6 and TRBJ1-3, the complete variable domain is DAGVTQSPTHLIKTRGQQVTLRCSPKSGHDTVSWYQQALGQGPQFIFQYYEEEERQRGNFPDRFSGHQFPNYSSELNVNALLLGDSALYLCASSLVGQSSGNTIYFGEGSWLTVV.

J is TRBJ1-2 and V is TRBV5-1; possible D gene TRBD1, 5 bases. This CDR3 has 17 amino acids. Germline V CDR1 and CDR2: SGHRS, YFSETQ. Trimming took 0 bases from V and 7 from J, leaving 22 bases between them. The CDR3 protein is CASSLAPQTPGGGGYTF. The DNA for the CDR3 is TGCGCCAGCAGCTTGGCCCCCCAGACTCCCGGGGGAGGTGGCTACACCTTC. Using reference TRBV5-1 and TRBJ1-2 for the parts outside the CDR3, the full variable domain is KAGVTQTPRYLIKTRGQQVTLSCSPISGHRSVSWYQQTPGQGLQFLFEYFSETQRNKGNFPGRFSGRQFSNSRSEMNVSTLELGDSALYLCASSLAPQTPGGGGYTFGSGTRLTVV.

The rearrangement joins TRBV1 to TRBJ1-5; the D call of TRBD1 is as the table states it, not checked on the DNA. TRBV1 is a pseudogene segment. The CDR3 loop spans 17 amino acids. CDR3 coding DNA: TGCACCAGCAGCCAATCCCAATTGAGACCGACAAATCAGCCCCAGCATTTT. The encoded protein is CTSSQSQLRPTNQPQHF.

The gene calls are TRBV7-3 and TRBJ2-2; 16 positions match TRBD2. The V segment lost 5 bases and the J segment 6 bases; nucleotides outside the gene matches: 15. The germline V gene encodes CDR1 SGHTA and CDR2 FQGTGA. CDR3 size: 20 residues. The CDR3 is CASSIPRDGTSGRAPGELFF. Here the CDR3 DNA reads TGTGCCAGCAGCATACCCCGAGACGGGACTAGCGGGAGGGCCCCCGGGGAGCTGTTTTTT.

Worth noting for this clone: This specimen includes other DNA sequences encoding the same CDR3. The chain uses TRBV2 and TRBJ2-3; a possible D gene is TRBD1 (5 bases). Germline V gene lookup returns CDR1 SNHLY and CDR2 FYNNEI. The ends were cut back, 4 bases at V and 1 base at J, with 9 bases in the middle. The CDR3 totals 14 residues. For the CDR3, the DNA is TGTGCCAGCAGTGGAGGCAGGGGCACAGATACGCAGTATTTT. It encodes CASSGGRGTDTQYF.

The V and J genes are TRBV7-2 and TRBJ2-3, with 7 bases fitting TRBD1. This CDR3 is 15 amino acids long. The ends lost 11 bases at V and 0 bases at J; junction bases unmatched: 11. CDR1 and CDR2 (germline): SGHTA, FQGNSA. The CDR3 DNA reads as TGTGCCTGCCCTCCGGGACAGACTAGCACAGATACGCAGTATTTT. Translated, it gives CACPPGQTSTDTQYF. The entire variable domain, with the rest obtained from reference TRBV7-2 and TRBJ2-3, is as follows: GAGVSQSPSNKVTEKGKDVELRCDPISGHTALYWYRQSLGQGLEFLIYFQGNSAPDKSGLPSDRFSAERTGGSVSTLTIQRTQQEDSAVYLCACPPGQTSTDTQYFGPGTRLTVL.

The chain uses TRBV11-2 and TRBJ2-2, with 9 bases lining up with TRBD1. Germline V gene lookup returns CDR1 SGHAT and CDR2 FQNNGV. The ends lost 5 bases at V and 6 bases at J; junction bases unmatched: 7. The CDR3 is made up of 15 amino acids. CDR3 loop: CASSVYRGRAGELFF. For the CDR3, the DNA is TGTGCCAGCAGCGTATACAGGGGGCGCGCCGGGGAGCTGTTTTTT.

The rearrangement links TRBV9 to TRBJ2-5; D tentatively fits TRBD1 or TRBD2 (5 bases each). CDR1 is SGDLS and CDR2 is YYNGEE in the germline V gene. The CDR3 contains 14 residues. Deletions cut 4 bases from V and 2 bases from J, with 12 bases between. The DNA for the CDR3 is TGTGCCAGCAGCAGGGGACCCCAACAAGAGACCCAGTACTTC. This encodes CASSRGPQQETQYF.

The rearrangement uses TRBV6-5 and TRBJ2-7; TRBD2 aligns across 7 bases. The germline gives CDR1 MNHEY, CDR2 SVGAGI. This CDR3 contains 16 residues. V was clipped by 4 bases and J by 2 bases; unmatched bases: 11. CDR3 nucleotides: TGTGCCAGCAGTTTATCCCCCCTTGCGGGAGCCTACGAGCAGTACTTC. It is translated as CASSLSPLAGAYEQYF.

This chain joins TRBV28 and TRBJ1-5; TRBD1 matches at 10 bases. After removal of 4 bases from V and 5 bases from J, the junction contained 8 bases not matched to a gene. CDR3 length equals 16 residues. Germline values: CDR1 MDHEN, CDR2 SYDVKM. CDR3 protein: CASSYGTGAAHQPQHF. CDR3 coding DNA: TGTGCCAGCAGTTACGGGACAGGGGCAGCCCATCAGCCCCAGCATTTT.

In its sample, this clone was seen once. The CDR3 protein is CSVEQNSGNTIYF. The DNA of the CDR3 is TGCAGCGTTGAACAAAACTCTGGAAACACCATATATTTT. This rearrangement joins TRBV29-1 to TRBJ1-3; D uncertain. The CDR3 loop spans 13 amino acids. Trimming cost V 2 bases and J 0 bases, with 5 bases left between them. Looked up from germline, CDR1 is SQVTM and CDR2 is ANQGSEA.

The chain is built from TRBV25-1 and TRBJ2-7, with 7 bases fitting TRBD2. The CDR3 covers 14 residues. The V and J ends lost 6 bases and 7 bases, in that order; junction bases with no gene match: 12. Per the germline V gene, CDR1 is MGHDK and CDR2 is SYGVNS. In nucleotides, the CDR3 is TGTGCCAGCAGCAACCGAGCGGGGTTCATGGAGCAGTACTTC. It yields the protein CASSNRAGFMEQYF.

The chain has TRBV18 and TRBJ2-5; D remains unclear. Trimming removed 2 bases from V and 5 bases from J, with 9 bases in between. The CDR3 is made up of 13 amino acids. CDR1 is KGHSH and CDR2 is LQKENI in the germline V gene. The CDR3, as DNA: TGTGCCAGCTCACCAGGCCTAATGGAGACCCAGTACTTC. Protein: CASSPGLMETQYF.

The chain is built from TRBV11-2 and TRBJ2-3; 13 bases are a match to TRBD2. V lost 4 bases, J lost 1 base, and 5 bases stayed unmatched. CDR3 size: 17 residues. Germline CDR1 SGHAT, CDR2 FQNNGV. This chain's CDR3 is CASSSGLAGAGTDTQYF. CDR3 nucleotide sequence: TGTGCCAGCAGCTCTGGACTAGCGGGGGCCGGCACAGATACGCAGTATTTT.